This passage covers 14 T cell receptor beta chains from one sample sequenced in a study of lymphopenia after photon versus proton radiotherapy. Assay: immunoSEQ multiplex PCR; the TCRdb copy retains only in-frame clones and omits some. The sample shows some 25,000 clones, about 82% of them seen only once. Sequenced material: peripheral blood, taken from a patient treated with proton-based radiotherapy. The receptors shown here come from a woman in her seventies with pancreatic cancer.

The chain carries TRBV21-1 and TRBJ2-7; the D segment call TRBD2 is taken from the table without a DNA check. TRBV21-1 is a pseudogene. This CDR3 spans 16 amino acids. The CDR3 reads CASRGTSGMASYEQYF. DNA for the CDR3: TGTGCCAGCAGGGGGACTAGCGGGATGGCATCCTACGAGCAGTACTTC.

The gene calls are TRBV4-2 and TRBJ2-2; no firm D call. V was cut by 1 base and J by 5 bases, with 2 bases left in between. Germline CDR1 is LGHNA and CDR2 is YNFKEQ. This CDR3 contains 12 residues. In DNA form, the CDR3 reads TGTGCCAGCAGCCAAGCGACCGGGGAGCTGTTTTTT. Amino acids: CASSQATGELFF.

J is TRBJ2-1 and V is TRBV4-3; 10 positions match TRBD1. CDR1 is LGHNA and CDR2 is YSLEER in the germline V gene. The J segment lost 7 bases and the V segment lost 0 bases, leaving 6 bases of the junction unmatched. This CDR3 contains 16 residues. This CDR3 reads CASSQDRDRGRNEQFF. CDR3 coding DNA: TGCGCCAGCAGCCAAGACCGGGACAGGGGACGGAATGAGCAGTTCTTC.

This clone was observed a handful of times. This chain's CDR3 is CASSPGTGSRSQYF. CDR3 nucleotides: TGTGCCAGCAGCCCCGGGACAGGGTCACGCTCGCAGTACTTC. V and J are TRBV7-3 and TRBJ2-7, with 9 bases matching TRBD1. This CDR3 is built from 14 residues. V shed 5 bases, J shed 9 bases, and the junction held 11 bases outside the gene matches. Looked up from germline, CDR1 is SGHTA and CDR2 is FQGTGA.

The V call is TRBV27, the J call TRBJ2-3, with 7 bases identical to TRBD2. The CDR3 runs 16 residues. The V gene's germline CDR1 is MNHEY and CDR2 SMNVEV (reference sequence). With V trimmed by 3 bases and J by 4 bases, 10 bases remained unmatched. This CDR3 reads CASSLNLGGSSDTQYF. The CDR3 DNA follows: TGTGCCAGCAGTTTGAATTTGGGCGGGAGCTCAGATACGCAGTATTTT.

This chain joins TRBV28 and TRBJ1-3; tentative D call: TRBD1 (6 bases). CDR3 length: 17 amino acids. Germline V CDR1 and CDR2: MDHEN, SYDVKM. Trimming stripped 3 bases from V and 2 bases from J, with 17 bases between. The CDR3 sequence: CASSLGGVATAGNTIYF. The DNA of the CDR3 is TGTGCCAGCAGTTTGGGGGGCGTGGCGACGGCTGGAAACACCATATATTTT. Based on the CDR3 plus reference TRBV28 and TRBJ1-3, the full variable domain is DVKVTQSSRYLVKRTGEKVFLECVQDMDHENMFWYRQDPGLGLRLIYFSYDVKMKEKGDIPEGYSVSREKKERFSLILESASTNQTSMYLCASSLGGVATAGNTIYFGEGSWLTVV.

This clone turned up a few times. The V gene is TRBV7-9, the J gene TRBJ1-1; D gene uncertain. Trimming shortened V by 5 bases and J by 0 bases, and 13 bases separated the two germline ends. CDR3 length: 15 amino acids. The germline V gene has CDR1 SEHNR and CDR2 FQNEAQ (reference sequence). CDR3 DNA sequence: TGTGCCAGCAGCCCGAGTGCAGGTTTGAACACTGAAGCTTTCTTT. Translating gives CASSPSAGLNTEAFF.

This chain uses TRBV9 with TRBJ2-1; 9 bases agree with TRBD2. The V and J ends lost 0 bases and 2 bases, in that order; junction bases with no gene match: 3. The germline V gene encodes CDR1 SGDLS and CDR2 YYNGEE. There are 16 residues in the CDR3. DNA for the CDR3: TGTGCCAGCAGCGTAGGACTAGCGGTAACCTACAATGAGCAGTTCTTC. It yields the protein CASSVGLAVTYNEQFF.

This chain links TRBV5-1 with TRBJ2-5, with TRBD2 identical over 10 bases. J gave up 3 bases and V 4 bases, and 6 bases lay outside the gene matches. Germline CDR1 reads SGHRS; CDR2 reads YFSETQ. The length of the CDR3 is 15 residues. CDR3 DNA: TGCGCCAGCAGCCTAATAGGACTAGCGGAAGAGACCCAGTACTTC. This encodes CASSLIGLAEETQYF.

The chain uses TRBV5-1 and TRBJ2-7; D uncertain. This CDR3 has 14 residues. Germline loops: CDR1 SGHRS, CDR2 YFSETQ. Deletions cut 1 base from V and 7 bases from J, with 15 bases between. CDR3 in amino acids: CASSLSGEVVEQYF. In DNA form, the CDR3 reads TGCGCCAGCAGCTTGAGTGGCGAGGTTGTGGAGCAGTACTTC.

V is TRBV19 and J is TRBJ2-2; 8 nucleotides line up with TRBD1. CDR1 and CDR2 (germline): LNHDA, SQIVND (reference sequence). The CDR3 runs to 18 residues. The V gene end was trimmed by 0 bases and the J gene end by 1 base; junction bases not matched to a gene: 7. The CDR3 bases are TGTGCCAGTAGTATAGATCCAAGGGGGACAGGGAACACCGGGGAGCTGTTTTTT. Its translation is CASSIDPRGTGNTGELFF.

The CDR3 region has the DNA TGTGCCAGCAGCTTCGGGACTAGGGGCACAGATACGCAGTATTTT. Amino acid sequence: CASSFGTRGTDTQYF. The chain employs TRBV7-8 and TRBJ2-3, with 8 positions matching TRBD2. Looked up from germline, CDR1 is SGHVS and CDR2 is FQNEAQ. The CDR3 is made up of 15 amino acids. V lost 3 bases to trimming and J lost 1 base; unmatched junction nucleotides: 3. Drawing the rest from reference TRBV7-8 and TRBJ2-3, the complete variable domain is GAGVSQSPRYKVAKRGQDVALRCDPISGHVSLFWYQQALGQGPEFLTYFQNEAQLDKSGLPSDRFFAERPEGSVSTLKIQRTQQEDSAVYLCASSFGTRGTDTQYFGPGTRLTVL.

This rearrangement joins TRBV27 to TRBJ2-1; TRBD2 agrees at 11 bases. Germline loops: CDR1 MNHEY, CDR2 SMNVEV (reference sequence). V lost 3 bases to trimming and J lost 4 bases; unmatched junction nucleotides: 5. This CDR3 is built from 16 residues. The CDR3 loop reads CASSFSGTSGYNEQFF. The CDR3, as DNA: TGTGCCAGCAGTTTCTCCGGGACTAGCGGATACAATGAGCAGTTCTTC.

The chain combines TRBV28 with TRBJ1-1; no reliable D call. In germline, CDR1 is MDHEN, CDR2 SYDVKM. Trimming took off 5 bases at V and 6 bases at J, with 10 bases between the two ends. The CDR3 is 12 residues long. DNA of the CDR3: TGTGCCAGCAGTGCTAGACGGTCTGAAGCTTTCTTT. Protein: CASSARRSEAFF.